This T cell receptor (beta chain) was documented in a study of T-cell memory formation after mild COVID-19. CDR1 and CDR2 (germline): LGHNA, YSLEER. V gave up 5 bases and J gave up 5 bases; unmatched junction bases: 5. CDR3 length: 13 amino acids. This clonotype has only a few counts. After 5'RACE with constant-segment primers, TCR alpha and TCR beta cDNA libraries carrying sample barcodes and UMIs were obtained. TCRdb itself ran the 5' RACE reads through MiXCR, one entry per CDR3 protein. The sample lists fewer than 150,000 distinct CDR3 sequences, around 15% occurring once. Sequencing used PBMCs or a T cell subset sorted from them (not recorded which). J is TRBJ2-7 and V is TRBV4-3; 8 bases are a match to TRBD1. This receptor was taken from a man younger than 30 who had mild COVID-19 (a few samples of this study predate the infection). Cell type and time point are not known. Here the CDR3 DNA reads TGCGCCAGCAGCGCGACAGGGGCCCACGAGCAGTACTTC. Its translation is CASSATGAHEQYF.